These T cell receptor beta chains were read from a single sample in a study of cytomegalovirus exposure and HLA in healthy donors. Sequencing used immunoSEQ multiplex PCR; TCRdb keeps in-frame clones, though not all of them. The data hold 150,000 to 200,000 clones, with approximately 84% observed a single time. Sequencing was performed on PBMCs. The origin of the receptors is a woman younger than 45 in good health and CMV-seropositive. CDR3s include the opening cysteine and the closing phenylalanine or tryptophan. D genes are given only for firm matches. Expanded clones get a size class; other rows say once, few or many, or leave the size out.

TRBV6-5,TRBJ2-7,15,NA,once,TGTGCCAGCAGAGATCTAGGACACACGTCCTACGAGCAGTACTTC,CASRDLGHTSYEQYF
TRBV19,TRBJ2-1,14,NA,once,TGTGCCAGCAACCAAGGGGGGGACCACAATGAGCAGTTCTTC,CASNQGGDHNEQFF
TRBV27,TRBJ1-2,13,TRBD1,once,TGTGCCAGCAGTCCACAGGGGGCTAATGGCTACACCTTC,CASSPQGANGYTF
TRBV5-1,TRBJ2-2,17,NA,NA,TGCGCCAGCAGCGAACACCTAGCGCAAGCGAACACCGGGGAGCTGTTTTTT,CASSEHLAQANTGELFF
TRBV9,TRBJ1-1,14,TRBD1,few,TGTGCCAGCAGCGTAGTACGGACAGGTACTGAAGCTTTCTTT,CASSVVRTGTEAFF
TRBV6-4,TRBJ2-3,12,NA,few,TGTGCCAGCATCAGGGGGGTCGATACGCAGTATTTT,CASIRGVDTQYF
TRBV19,TRBJ1-1,13,NA,NA,TGTGCCAGTAGTAAGAGACAGGACACTGAAGCTTTCTTT,CASSKRQDTEAFF
TRBV20-1,TRBJ2-2,11,NA,NA,TGCAGTGCTAGCCAGAAGAGGGAGCTGTTTTTT,CSASQKRELFF
TRBV4-1,TRBJ2-3,14,TRBD2,once,TGCGCCAGCAGACTCGGGGGGGCCAGAGATACGCAGTATTTT,CASRLGGARDTQYF
TRBV5-1,TRBJ1-3,17,NA,NA,TGCGCCAGCAGCTTGGGGACAGCCGACACCTCTGGAAACACCATATATTTT,CASSLGTADTSGNTIYF
TRBV7-8,TRBJ1-2,12,NA,NA,TGTGCCACCTCGGGCGGGGACTATGGCTACACCTTC,CATSGGDYGYTF
TRBV5-6,TRBJ2-7,14,NA,few,TGTGCCAGCACCCCCGTAGGGACTTTCTACGAGCAGTACTTC,CASTPVGTFYEQYF
TRBV7-9,TRBJ1-5,13,TRBD1,NA,TGTGCCAGCAGCTTAGAGGGGGCACAGCCCCAGCATTTT,CASSLEGAQPQHF
TRBV27,TRBJ1-2,16,TRBD1,NA,TGTGCCAGCAGTCCTCAACTAGGCAGGGGGGACTATGGCTACACCTTC,CASSPQLGRGDYGYTF
TRBV7-9,TRBJ2-5,16,TRBD2,NA,TGTGCCAGCAGACCCGGGACTAGCGGGGGGTTGGAGACCCAGTACTTC,CASRPGTSGGLETQYF
TRBV5-1,TRBJ2-7,14,NA,NA,TGCGCCAGCAGCTTGGACAGGAGCTTCTACGAGCAGTACTTC,CASSLDRSFYEQYF
TRBV4-1,TRBJ2-6,18,NA,NA,TGCGCCAGCTCCCCGGTGGACATGCCTCTCTCTGGGGCCAACGTCCTGACTTTC,CASSPVDMPLSGANVLTF
TRBV7-3,TRBJ1-6,15,TRBD1,NA,TGTGCCAGCAGCCTAGAGGGGACAGGTAATTCACCCCTCCACTTT,CASSLEGTGNSPLHF
TRBV6-5,TRBJ2-2,13,NA,NA,TGTGCCAGCTCCCAAGTCCGGACCGGGGAGCTGTTTTTT,CASSQVRTGELFF
TRBV10-2,TRBJ1-2,12,NA,few,TGCGCCAGCAGTGAGGTCAGGGGTGGCTACACCTTC,CASSEVRGGYTF